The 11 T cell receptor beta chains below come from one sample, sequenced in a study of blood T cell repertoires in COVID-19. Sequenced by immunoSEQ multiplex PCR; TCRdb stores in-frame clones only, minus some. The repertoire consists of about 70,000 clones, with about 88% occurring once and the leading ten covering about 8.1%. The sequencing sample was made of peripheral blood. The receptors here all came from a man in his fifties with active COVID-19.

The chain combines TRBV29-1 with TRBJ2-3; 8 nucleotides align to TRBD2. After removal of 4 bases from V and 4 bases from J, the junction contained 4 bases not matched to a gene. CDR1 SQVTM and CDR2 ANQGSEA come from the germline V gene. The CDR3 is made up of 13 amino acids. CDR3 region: CSVVRRGADTQYF. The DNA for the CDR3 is TGCAGCGTTGTACGGCGGGGGGCAGATACGCAGTATTTT.

In nucleotides, the CDR3 is TGCAGCGTTGAGCAGGGATACACAGATACGCAGTATTTT. Amino acid sequence: CSVEQGYTDTQYF. The chain links TRBV29-1 to TRBJ2-3; a possible D gene is TRBD1 (5 bases). From germline, CDR1 is SQVTM and CDR2 ANQGSEA. V was clipped by 3 bases and J by 2 bases, with 9 bases between them. The CDR3 extends over 13 amino acids.

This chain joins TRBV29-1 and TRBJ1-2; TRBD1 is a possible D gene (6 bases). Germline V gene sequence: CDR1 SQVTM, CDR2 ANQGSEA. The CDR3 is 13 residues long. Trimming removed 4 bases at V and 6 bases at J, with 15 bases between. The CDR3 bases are TGCAGCGTTGGGTTCGGGGGGGCGGATGGCTACACCTTC. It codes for CSVGFGGADGYTF.

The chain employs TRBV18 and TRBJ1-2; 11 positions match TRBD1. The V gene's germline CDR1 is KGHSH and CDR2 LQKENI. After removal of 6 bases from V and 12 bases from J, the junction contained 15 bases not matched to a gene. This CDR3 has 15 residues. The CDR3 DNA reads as TGTGCCAGCTCCCCCGATCATAGGACAGGGGGCAGCGACACCTTC. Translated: CASSPDHRTGGSDTF. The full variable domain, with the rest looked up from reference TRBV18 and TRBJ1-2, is NAGVMQNPRHLVRRRGQEARLRCSPMKGHSHVYWYRQLPEEGLKFMVYLQKENIIDESGMPKERFSAEFPKEGPSILRIQQVVRGDSAAYFCASSPDHRTGGSDTFGSGTRLTVV.

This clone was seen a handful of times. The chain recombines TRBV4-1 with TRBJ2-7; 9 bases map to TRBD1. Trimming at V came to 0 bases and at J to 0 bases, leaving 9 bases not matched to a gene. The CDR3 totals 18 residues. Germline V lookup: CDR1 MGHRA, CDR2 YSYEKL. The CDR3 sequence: CASSQEGTGKISSYEQYF. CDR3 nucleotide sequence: TGCGCCAGCAGCCAAGAGGGGACAGGGAAGATAAGCTCCTACGAGCAGTACTTC.

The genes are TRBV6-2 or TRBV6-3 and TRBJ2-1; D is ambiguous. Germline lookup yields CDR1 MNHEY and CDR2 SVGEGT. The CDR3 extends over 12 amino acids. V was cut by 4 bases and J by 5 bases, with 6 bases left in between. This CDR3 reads CASSFHNNEQFF. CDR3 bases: TGTGCCAGCAGTTTCCACAACAATGAGCAGTTCTTC.

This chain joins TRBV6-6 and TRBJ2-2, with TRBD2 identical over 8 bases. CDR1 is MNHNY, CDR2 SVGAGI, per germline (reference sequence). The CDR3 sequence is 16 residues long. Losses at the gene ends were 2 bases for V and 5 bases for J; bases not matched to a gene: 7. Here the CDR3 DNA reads TGTGCCAGCAGTTACGTCGCGGGGGGTTATACCGGGGAGCTGTTTTTT. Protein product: CASSYVAGGYTGELFF.

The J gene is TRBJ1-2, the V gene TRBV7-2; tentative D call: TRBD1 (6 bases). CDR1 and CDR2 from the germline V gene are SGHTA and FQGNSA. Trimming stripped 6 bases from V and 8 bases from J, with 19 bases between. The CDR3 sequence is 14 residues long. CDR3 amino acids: CASRSRQETKGYTF. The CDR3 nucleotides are TGTGCCAGCAGGAGCCGACAGGAGACGAAAGGCTACACCTTC.

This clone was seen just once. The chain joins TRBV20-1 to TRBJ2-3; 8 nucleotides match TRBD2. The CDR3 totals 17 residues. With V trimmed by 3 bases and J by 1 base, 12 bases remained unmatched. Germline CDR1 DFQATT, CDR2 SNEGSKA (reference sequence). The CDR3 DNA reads TGCAGTGCTAGTGACCCCCGAACTAGCGGACGCACAGATACGCAGTATTTT. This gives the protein CSASDPRTSGRTDTQYF.

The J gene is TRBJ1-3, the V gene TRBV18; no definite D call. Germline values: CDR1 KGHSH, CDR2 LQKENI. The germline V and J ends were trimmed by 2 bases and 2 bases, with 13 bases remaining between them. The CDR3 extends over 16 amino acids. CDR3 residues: CASSPVASQAGNTIYF. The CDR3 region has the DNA TGTGCCAGCTCACCAGTGGCCAGTCAAGCTGGAAACACCATATATTTT.

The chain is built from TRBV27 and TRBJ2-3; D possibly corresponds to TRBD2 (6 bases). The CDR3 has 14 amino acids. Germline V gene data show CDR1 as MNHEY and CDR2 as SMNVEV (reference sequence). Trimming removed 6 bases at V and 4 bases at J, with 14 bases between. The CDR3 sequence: CASRTGGAPDTQYF. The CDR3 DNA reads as TGTGCCAGCAGAACCGGCGGGGCGCCAGATACGCAGTATTTT.